This entry features one T cell receptor (beta chain) sequence. This sample was included in a study of cytomegalovirus exposure and HLA in healthy donors. Trimming removed 5 bases from V and 3 bases from J; junction bases left unmatched: 3. Germline CDR1 MNHNS, CDR2 SASEGT. This CDR3 has 14 amino acids. Produced via immunoSEQ multiplex PCR; TCRdb's table is partial and in-frame only. Of 120,000 or so clones in the sample, 75% to 90% were seen once. The sequencing sample was made of PBMCs. The clonotype comes from a woman between 18 and 29 years old in good health and CMV-seronegative. The rearrangement uses TRBV6-1 and TRBJ2-7; 11 positions match TRBD1. The CDR3 DNA reads TGTGCCAGCAGTACCGGGACAGGGGGCTACGAGCAGTACTTC. Amino acids: CASSTGTGGYEQYF.